These T cell receptor beta chains were read from a single sample in a study of shared clonotypes between healthy human individuals. Sequenced by immunoSEQ multiplex PCR; TCRdb stores in-frame clones only, minus some. The data show about 340,000 clones, with around 70% seen just once and more than 9% held by the top ten. Specimen: memory CD4+ T cells sorted from blood. The receptors were gathered from a man aged 25-40 years in good health. CDR3s include the opening cysteine and the closing phenylalanine or tryptophan. The D gene is left open where the match is weak. Size is omitted from some rows. Given values are once, few, many or a class for expanded clones.

>few|TRBV29-1|TRBD1|TRBJ1-1
TGCAGCGTTGAAGTGACAGGGTTTGGTGAAGCTTTCTTT
CSVEVTGFGEAFF
>few|TRBV19|TRBD1|TRBJ2-7
TGTGCCAGCTCTTGGAGGCAGGGACAGGAGCAGTACTTC
CASSWRQGQEQYF
>-|TRBV6-1|-|TRBJ1-2
TGTGCCAGCAGTGAATACGCGTCGAACTATGGCTACACCTTC
CASSEYASNYGYTF
>few|TRBV2|TRBD2|TRBJ2-5
TGTGCCAGTAGCGGGAGGCCTGAGACCCAGTACTTC
CASSGRPETQYF
>-|TRBV7-2|-|TRBJ1-2
TGTGCCAGCAGCTTAGGGGGGGCTGTGACCTATGGCTACACCTTC
CASSLGGAVTYGYTF
>-|TRBV7-5|-|TRBJ2-7
TGTGCCAGAAGCTCGAAGACAGGGGATGCCTACGAGCAGTACTTC
CARSSKTGDAYEQYF
>few|TRBV2|TRBD2|TRBJ2-1
TGTGCCAGCACCCCGGGACTAGCTGTGATTGAGCAGTTCTTC
CASTPGLAVIEQFF
>-|TRBV7-7|TRBD2|TRBJ2-1
TGTGCTAGCAGCCTTACTGGGGGGGAGCTGAGTGAGCAGTTCTTC
CASSLTGGELSEQFF
>-|TRBV18|-|TRBJ2-1
TGTGCCAGCTCGGAGATGAGTAGCTCCTACAATGAGCAGTTCTTC
CASSEMSSSYNEQFF
>-|TRBV11-2|-|TRBJ1-5
TGTGCCAGCAGCTTAGACAGGACAGCTCTGACTTCCAATCAGCCCCAGCATTTT
CASSLDRTALTSNQPQHF
>-|TRBV27|-|TRBJ2-7
TGTGCCAGCAGCAAACAGGGTCGCGCCTTATACGAGCAGTACTTC
CASSKQGRALYEQYF
>-|TRBV4-1|-|TRBJ1-5
TGCGCCAGCAGCCAAGAGACAGCTCGGAGGGATCAGCCCCAGCATTTT
CASSQETARRDQPQHF
>-|TRBV19|-|TRBJ1-1
TGTGCCAGTAGTTTGTTTTCCGCGAACACTGAAGCTTTCTTT
CASSLFSANTEAFF
>-|TRBV27|TRBD2|TRBJ2-3
TGTGCCAGCAGACTAGCGGCCTGGGGAGATACGCAGTATTTT
CASRLAAWGDTQYF
>-|TRBV28|TRBD1|TRBJ1-1
TGTGCCAGCAGTGGGGCCGGGACAGGAGACAACTTT
CASSGAGTGDNF
>-|TRBV20-1|-|TRBJ2-2
TGCAGTGCTGGAAGATCCGGGGAGCTGTTTTTT
CSAGRSGELFF
>-|TRBV19|TRBD2|TRBJ2-2
TGTGCCAGTAGTACAACTAGCGGGAGGGACGTCGGGGAGCTGTTTTTT
CASSTTSGRDVGELFF
>-|TRBV5-4|-|TRBJ2-1
TGTGCCAGCAGCTCCACGGGGGATTCCTACAATGAGCAGTTCTTC
CASSSTGDSYNEQFF
>many|TRBV30|TRBD2|TRBJ2-5
TGTGCCTGGGTTAGCGGGATACAAGAGACCCAGTACTTC
CAWVSGIQETQYF
>-|TRBV27|TRBD1|TRBJ1-1
TGTGCCAGCGCCTTCTTAGGGGGCACGAAGACTGAAGCTTTCTTT
CASAFLGGTKTEAFF
>-|TRBV5-1|TRBD2|TRBJ2-1
TGCGCCAGCAGCTTGGTGACTAGCGGGAGTGGTGAGCAGTTCTTC
CASSLVTSGSGEQFF
>many|TRBV20-1|-|TRBJ2-7
TGCAGTGCTAGTCATCAGGACGAGCAGTACTTC
CSASHQDEQYF
>many|TRBV7-2|-|TRBJ1-3
TGTGCCAGCAGCTTAGGACCGGGACCGCGCTCTGGAAACACCATATATTTT
CASSLGPGPRSGNTIYF
>-|TRBV18|TRBD1|TRBJ2-3
TGTGCCAGCTCACCACGAGGACAGGGTAGCACAGATACGCAGTATTTT
CASSPRGQGSTDTQYF
>-|TRBV7-6|-|TRBJ2-5
TGTGCCAGCAGCTTTAATAGCGGATTAGAGGAGACCCAGTACTTC
CASSFNSGLEETQYF
>few|TRBV29-1|TRBD1|TRBJ2-5
TGCAGCTACAGCCGGGACAGAAACCAAGAGACCCAGTACTTC
CSYSRDRNQETQYF
>few|TRBV29-1|-|TRBJ2-1
TGCAGCGTTTCGATTTCTGAGCAGTTCTTC
CSVSISEQFF
>-|TRBV6-1|TRBD2|TRBJ2-7
TGTGCCAGCGGGCAACTAGCGGGAGGCCCCTACGAGCAGTACTTC
CASGQLAGGPYEQYF
>-|TRBV6-6|-|TRBJ2-3
TGTGCCATCCGTCCTAGAGGTACAGATACGCAGTATTTT
CAIRPRGTDTQYF
>-|TRBV5-4|-|TRBJ2-7
TGTGCCAGCAGCTTCCCCGGGGCTAAGGTACGGGAGCAGTACTTC
CASSFPGAKVREQYF
>-|TRBV6-5|TRBD2|TRBJ2-7
TGTGCCAGCACCGGGACTAGTGAGCGGAACGAGCAGTACTTC
CASTGTSERNEQYF
>-|TRBV2|-|TRBJ1-5
TGTGCCAGCAGTTCAATTACAGGGCTCGGTCAGCCCCAGCATTTT
CASSSITGLGQPQHF
>-|TRBV11-2|TRBD1|TRBJ2-7
TGTGCCAGCAGCTTAAGGAGACAGGGGGGTAACGAGCAGTACTTC
CASSLRRQGGNEQYF
>once|TRBV10-3|-|TRBJ2-5
TGTGCCATCAGTGAGTCGACCGTCGAAGAGACCCAGTACTTC
CAISESTVEETQYF
>-|TRBV7-2|-|TRBJ2-7
TGTGCCAGCAGCTTAGGCGGGGATTCCTACGAGCAGTACTTC
CASSLGGDSYEQYF
>-|TRBV11-3|TRBD1|TRBJ2-6
TGTGCCAGCAGCGCCCGAACAGGGGCTGGGGCCAACGTCCTGACTTTC
CASSARTGAGANVLTF
>-|TRBV6-5|-|TRBJ2-1
TGTGCCAGCAGTTACTCGATGACAGTGGGTCAGGATGAGCAGTTCTTC
CASSYSMTVGQDEQFF
>-|TRBV2|-|TRBJ1-1
TGTGCCAGCAGTCGTCGGACGAACACTGAAGCTTTCTTT
CASSRRTNTEAFF
>-|TRBV7-7|-|TRBJ2-1
-
CASSLVDREGSYICGEQFF
>many|TRBV15|TRBD2|TRBJ2-1
TGTGCCACCATCCGTAGCGGGAGCTCCTACAATGAGCAGTTCTTC
CATIRSGSSYNEQFF
>-|TRBV5-6|TRBD2|TRBJ2-7
TGTGCCAGCAGCTTGGATGGACTAGCGTTCGAGCAGTACTTC
CASSLDGLAFEQYF